This T cell receptor beta chain was found in a study of blood T cell repertoires in COVID-19. Overall study: Spain, Italy and the United States supplied samples that represented acute and convalescent COVID-19. The analysed material was cDNA or gDNA that came from T cells, B-cell-depleted T cells, or PBMCs.

This clone was counted a single time. Under the authors' procedure: Quantification of nucleated cells was approximated via reference gene primer amplification. Repertoires were generated with immunoSEQ multiplex PCR, while TCRdb's copy carries only in-frame clones and drops some. V and J calls and clone size are copied from that table; D and trimming were computed from the DNA. In the table there are 70,000 or so clones, approximately 80% of which are singletons. J was trimmed by 7 bases and V by 6 bases; bases with no gene match: 9. The CDR3 totals 15 residues. Germline assignment: CDR1 MNHEY and CDR2 SVGEGT.

The receptor was derived from a human donor in a cohort sampled during active COVID-19. Sequenced: peripheral blood. V is TRBV6-2 or TRBV6-3 and J is TRBJ2-3; 11 bases agree with TRBD2. Here the CDR3 DNA reads TGTGCCAGCAGCGTCACTAGCGGGAGTAGAAATACGCAGTATTTT. Translation gives CASSVTSGSRNTQYF.